The 7 T cell receptor beta chains below come from one sample, sequenced in a study of OX40 agonist ivuxolimab in advanced cancers. Measured with immunoSEQ multiplex PCR; TCRdb has only the in-frame clones, and not every one. The sample lists 75,000 to 80,000 clones; around four fifths were seen once. Sequenced here: CD4+ or CD8+ T cells sorted from blood, sampled in a trial of the OX40 agonist ivuxolimab. Every receptor here comes from an adult with an advanced solid tumor such as melanoma, head and neck, liver or kidney cancer.

This chain links TRBV2 with TRBJ1-2; TRBD1 matches 11 bases. The CDR3 is 15 residues long. The V and J ends lost 7 bases and 7 bases, in that order; junction bases with no gene match: 11. CDR1 SNHLY and CDR2 FYNNEI come from the germline V gene. As DNA, the CDR3 is TGTGCCAGCATCCGGATGGACAGGGGGCGGGGTGGCTACACCTTC. Amino acids: CASIRMDRGRGGYTF.

The chain has TRBV6-6 and TRBJ1-1; D gene unclear. The V end lost 9 bases, the J end lost 7 bases, and 18 bases lay between the germline ends. The CDR3 extends over 13 amino acids. The V gene's germline CDR1 is MNHNY and CDR2 SVGAGI (reference sequence). CDR3 in amino acids: CASSQRARGEAFF. In DNA form, the CDR3 reads TGTGCCAGTTCCCAACGGGCCCGGGGTGAAGCTTTCTTT.

The chain carries TRBV14 and TRBJ1-3; D is undetermined. Germline V gene sequence: CDR1 SGHDN, CDR2 FVKESK. There are 12 residues in the CDR3. Trimming took off 4 bases at V and 7 bases at J, with 8 bases between the two ends. CDR3: CASSLKGNTIYF. CDR3 nucleotides: TGTGCCAGCAGCCTAAAAGGGAACACCATATATTTT.

The chain employs TRBV10-3 and TRBJ2-1, with 7 positions matching TRBD2. The germline V gene encodes CDR1 ENHRY and CDR2 SYGVKD. The CDR3 extends over 12 amino acids. V was clipped by 6 bases and J by 6 bases; unmatched bases: 2. The chain's CDR3 is CAIRGGSNEQFF. Written as DNA, the CDR3 is TGTGCCATCAGGGGGGGGAGCAATGAGCAGTTCTTC.

The chain is built from TRBV19 and TRBJ2-7; 10 bases map to TRBD1. Trimming at V came to 11 bases and at J to 1 base, leaving 2 bases not matched to a gene. The CDR3 has 12 residues. Germline lookup yields CDR1 LNHDA and CDR2 SQIVND (reference sequence). CDR3 in amino acids: CAAGQGSYEQYF. The CDR3 bases are TGTGCCGCGGGACAGGGGTCCTACGAGCAGTACTTC.

The V and J genes are TRBV27 and TRBJ2-1; D tentatively reads TRBD1 or TRBD2 (5 bases each). V was trimmed by 0 bases and J by 9 bases, leaving 12 bases between them. This CDR3 has 14 amino acids. Germline CDR1 and CDR2: MNHEY and SMNVEV (reference sequence). DNA for the CDR3: TGTGCCAGCAGTTTATCGGGGACCCTAGGTGAGCAGTTCTTC. This sequence encodes CASSLSGTLGEQFF.

The chain uses TRBV7-2 and TRBJ1-1; D gene ambiguous. Trimming removed 3 bases at V and 1 base at J, with 9 bases between. The germline gives CDR1 SGHTA, CDR2 FQGNSA. This CDR3 region has 14 residues. CDR3 coding DNA: TGTGCCAGCAGCTTTAGGACGGGGAACACTGAAGCTTTCTTT. This codes for CASSFRTGNTEAFF.